This T cell receptor (beta chain) came from a study of blood T cell repertoires in COVID-19. Method: immunoSEQ multiplex PCR; TCRdb's copy keeps in-frame clones and lacks some. The table records approximately 21,000 clones, around 73% of them present only once. Sequencing was carried out using peripheral blood. The TCR originated in a human donor in a cohort sampled during active or convalescent COVID-19.

The CDR3 is CAWSPLTGRNEQYF. The DNA for the CDR3 is TGTGCCTGGAGTCCCTTGACAGGGAGGAACGAGCAGTACTTC. The chain has TRBV30 and TRBJ2-7; D is perhaps TRBD1 (7 bases). Germline V CDR1 and CDR2: GTSNPN, SVGIG (reference sequence). The V end was cut by 2 bases, the J end by 5 bases, with 16 bases between. The CDR3 sequence is 14 residues long.